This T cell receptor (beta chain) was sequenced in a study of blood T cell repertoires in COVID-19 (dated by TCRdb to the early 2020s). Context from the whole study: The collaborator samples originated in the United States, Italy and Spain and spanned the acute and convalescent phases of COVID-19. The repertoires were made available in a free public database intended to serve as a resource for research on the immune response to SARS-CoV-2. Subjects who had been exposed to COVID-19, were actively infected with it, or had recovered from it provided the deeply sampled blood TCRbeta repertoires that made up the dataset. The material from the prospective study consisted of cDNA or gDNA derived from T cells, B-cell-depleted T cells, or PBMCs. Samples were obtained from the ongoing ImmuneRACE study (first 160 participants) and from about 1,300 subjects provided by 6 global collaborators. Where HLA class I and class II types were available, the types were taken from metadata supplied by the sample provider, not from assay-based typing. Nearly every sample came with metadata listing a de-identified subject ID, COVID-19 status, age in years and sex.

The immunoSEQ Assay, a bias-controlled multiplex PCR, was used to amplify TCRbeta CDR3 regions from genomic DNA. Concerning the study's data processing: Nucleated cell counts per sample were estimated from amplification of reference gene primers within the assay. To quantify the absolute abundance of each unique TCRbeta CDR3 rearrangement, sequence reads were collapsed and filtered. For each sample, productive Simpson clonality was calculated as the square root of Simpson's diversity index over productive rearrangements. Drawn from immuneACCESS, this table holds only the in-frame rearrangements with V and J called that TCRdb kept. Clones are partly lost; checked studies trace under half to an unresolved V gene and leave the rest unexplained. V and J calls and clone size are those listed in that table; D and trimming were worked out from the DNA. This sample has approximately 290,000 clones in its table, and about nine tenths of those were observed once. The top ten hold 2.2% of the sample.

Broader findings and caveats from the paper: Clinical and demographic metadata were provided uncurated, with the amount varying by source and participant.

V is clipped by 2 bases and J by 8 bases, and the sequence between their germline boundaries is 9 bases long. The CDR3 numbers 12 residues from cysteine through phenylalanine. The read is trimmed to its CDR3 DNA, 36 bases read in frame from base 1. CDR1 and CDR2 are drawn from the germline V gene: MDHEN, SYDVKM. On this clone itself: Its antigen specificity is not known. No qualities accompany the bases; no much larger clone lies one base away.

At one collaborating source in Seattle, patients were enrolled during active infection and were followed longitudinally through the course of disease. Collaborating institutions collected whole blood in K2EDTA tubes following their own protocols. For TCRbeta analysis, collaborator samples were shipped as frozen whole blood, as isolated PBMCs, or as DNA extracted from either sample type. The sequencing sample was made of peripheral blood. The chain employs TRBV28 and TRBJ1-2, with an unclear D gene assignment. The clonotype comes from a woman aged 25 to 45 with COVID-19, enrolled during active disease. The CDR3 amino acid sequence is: CASSLRERGYTF. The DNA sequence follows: TGTGCCAGCAGTTTACGGGAGAGAGGCTACACCTTC.